This TCR beta chain was identified during a study of blood T cell repertoires in COVID-19. At the level of the study: From the United States, Italy and Spain came samples of acute and convalescent COVID-19.

The CDR3 length is 15 residues. With V trimmed by 4 bases and J by 6 bases, 7 bases remained unmatched. CDR1 and CDR2 from the germline V gene are SGHVS and FQNEAQ. Authors' processing steps: Estimation of nucleated cell counts relied on the amplification of reference gene primers. Clones were read by immunoSEQ multiplex PCR, and TCRdb kept only the in-frame ones, dropping some. V and J calls and clone size come straight from that table; D and trimming were deduced from the DNA. The profile shows around 250,000 clones, roughly 80% of them singletons. This clone was recorded a few times. The chain recombines TRBV7-8 with TRBJ2-1, with 9 bases aligning to TRBD1. The receptor comes from a woman aged 18 to 35 with acute or convalescent COVID-19. Sequenced: peripheral blood. The CDR3 nucleotides are TGTGCCAGCAGCTGGGGACAGGGAGAGGGCAATGAGCAGTTCTTC. It is translated as CASSWGQGEGNEQFF. Full variable domain (missing parts from reference TRBV7-8 and TRBJ2-1): GAGVSQSPRYKVAKRGQDVALRCDPISGHVSLFWYQQALGQGPEFLTYFQNEAQLDKSGLPSDRFFAERPEGSVSTLKIQRTQQEDSAVYLCASSWGQGEGNEQFFGPGTRLTVL.